This TCR beta chain appears in the sequencing data of a study of blood T cells in healthy people across ages. Every participating donor contributed 8 to 10 milliliters of peripheral blood through a draw. This CDR3 is built from 15 residues. Looked up from germline, CDR1 is LNHNV and CDR2 is YYDKDF (reference sequence). J lost 4 bases, V lost 3 bases, and 5 bases had no gene match. Primed by a sample-barcoded 5' primer and a J-beta primer mix, a second PCR proceeded for roughly 7 to 12 cycles. Template switching added a 12-random-nucleotide identifier to every cDNA molecule. From the 5' RACE reads, TCRdb called clonotypes with MiXCR, one entry per CDR3 protein. Here the sample spans about 640,000 distinct CDR3 sequences, around 31% being singletons. This clonotype was seen a few times. Its antigen is unidentified. The study, taken as a whole, reports: With age, beta diversity per million T cells declined roughly linearly, significantly by approximately 40. One million T cells yielded diversity estimates that were considered underestimates.

Sequenced: blood. This TCR was recovered from a woman aged 80 or older in good health. The rearrangement joins TRBV15 to TRBJ1-3; 8 bases fit TRBD1. In nucleotides, the CDR3 is TGTGCCACCAGCAGCCGGACAGGGTCGGGAAACACCATATATTTT. It yields the protein CATSSRTGSGNTIYF. The full variable domain, in which reference TRBV15 and TRBJ1-3 provide the parts outside the CDR3, is DAMVIQNPRYQVTQFGKPVTLSCSQTLNHNVMYWYQQKSSQAPKLLFHYYDKDFNNEADTPDNFQSRRPNTSFCFLDIRSPGLGDTAMYLCATSSRTGSGNTIYFGEGSWLTVV.